The present T cell receptor (beta chain) was sequenced within a study of T cell responses to AZD1222 COVID-19 vaccine. Study-wide findings and caveats: In all cases, repertoires were sampled only after the peak T cell response. Variant regions that are unmutated are reportedly the target of nearly half of spike-specific TCRs.

Assay used: immunoSEQ multiplex PCR; TCRdb lists only in-frame clones, some missing. The table lists some 150,000 clones, approximately 94% of them singletons. For this clone: What it binds is not known.

The TCR sequence derives from an adult in good health. The sample was peripheral blood, taken on day 0 of AZD1222 vaccination.

The CDR3 is CASSPRGAGNYEQYF. As DNA, the CDR3 is TGCGCCAGCAGCCCCCGAGGAGCGGGGAACTACGAGCAGTACTTC. The V and J genes are TRBV5-1 and TRBJ2-7; 7 bases are shared with TRBD2. J gave up 3 bases and V 4 bases, and 10 bases lay outside the gene matches. Germline V gives CDR1 SGHRS, CDR2 YFSETQ. This CDR3 comprises 15 residues.